A single sample is the source of the 9 T cell receptor beta chains below, sequenced in a study of T cells after yellow fever vaccination. TCRdb used MiXCR to reprocess the 5' RACE reads, holding one entry per CDR3 protein. The sample has around 70,000 distinct CDR3 sequences; approximately 6.5% are singletons. The sequencing used CD8+ T cells sorted from PBMCs, collected roughly 5 days after the first yellow fever vaccination. Receptors were obtained from a man between 18 and 35 years old who received the YFV17D yellow fever vaccine.

This clonotype was seen more than once but under ten times. The chain carries TRBV29-1 and TRBJ2-2; the match to TRBD2 covers 14 bases. The CDR3 consists of 17 residues. J was trimmed by 1 base and V by 5 bases; bases with no gene match: 6. Germline V gene lookup returns CDR1 SQVTM and CDR2 ANQGSEA. CDR3: CSVQGLAGVLNTGELFF. The CDR3 nucleotides are TGCAGCGTTCAGGGACTAGCGGGGGTGCTGAACACCGGGGAGCTGTTTTTT.

There are many counts of this clonotype. The chain couples TRBV12-3 or TRBV12-4 to TRBJ1-1, with TRBD1 matching 10 bases. CDR3 length equals 15 residues. Germline trimming cut 4 bases from V and 3 bases from J; bases unmatched to any gene: 5. The CDR3 spells CASSWGTGADTEAFF. CDR3 sequence (DNA): TGTGCCAGCAGTTGGGGGACAGGGGCGGACACTGAAGCTTTCTTT.

This clonotype has more than one count but fewer than ten. V usage is TRBV11-2 and J usage is TRBJ2-2; D may match TRBD1 or TRBD2 (6 bases each). The germline V and J ends were trimmed by 0 bases and 0 bases, with 29 bases remaining between them. There are 23 residues in the CDR3. Germline CDR1 reads SGHAT; CDR2 reads FQNNGV. The CDR3 here is CASSLDLFPGERDSGSNTGELFF. Written as DNA, the CDR3 is TGTGCCAGCAGCTTAGATCTCTTTCCAGGGGAGAGGGATAGCGGTTCGAACACCGGGGAGCTGTTTTTT.

This clonotype has a handful of counts. V gene TRBV6-2 or TRBV6-3 combines with J gene TRBJ1-1; D call uncertain. The CDR3 has 15 amino acids. V was clipped by 3 bases and J by 5 bases, with 16 bases between them. Per germline, CDR1 MNHEY and CDR2 SVGEGT. Written as DNA, the CDR3 is TGTGCCAGCAGTTATGGCAGAGGCAGCCGAACTGAAGCTTTCTTT. Its translation is CASSYGRGSRTEAFF.

This clonotype has a count of ten or more. The chain has TRBV4-3 and TRBJ2-2; D call uncertain. V lost 0 bases to trimming and J lost 6 bases, with 14 bases between them. From germline, CDR1 is LGHNA and CDR2 YSLEER. The CDR3 is 16 amino acids. CDR3 region: CASSQEGVGGAGELFF. The CDR3 DNA reads as TGCGCCAGCAGCCAAGAAGGCGTCGGTGGGGCCGGGGAGCTGTTTTTT.

The chain links TRBV12-3 or TRBV12-4 to TRBJ2-5; D remains unclear. The V and J ends lost 5 bases and 5 bases respectively, with 9 bases between them. There are 12 residues in the CDR3. The CDR3 nucleotides are TGTGCCAGCAGTGGGCCCAGCGAGACCCAGTACTTC. Translation: CASSGPSETQYF.

V and J are TRBV27 and TRBJ2-1; a possible D gene is TRBD1 (5 bases). The ends were cut back, 2 bases at V and 8 bases at J, with 10 bases in the middle. The CDR3 totals 13 residues. Germline CDR1 and CDR2: MNHEY and SMNVEV (reference sequence). CDR3 DNA sequence: TGTGCCAGCAGTTTAGAACAGGCTGATGAGCAGTTCTTC. Translation gives CASSLEQADEQFF.

This clonotype was seen a few times. This chain connects TRBV9 to TRBJ2-1; 8 bases are a match to TRBD1. After removal of 7 bases from V and 9 bases from J, the junction contained 6 bases not matched to a gene. This CDR3 comprises 12 residues. Germline V lookup: CDR1 SGDLS, CDR2 YYNGEE. This CDR3 is CASRGRGPEQFF. The CDR3 DNA is TGTGCCAGCCGGGGCAGGGGGCCTGAGCAGTTCTTC.

This clonotype was counted a few times. CDR3 DNA: TGTGCCAGCAGCCAGGGAGGGCTTAACACTGAAGCTTTCTTT. This codes for CASSQGGLNTEAFF. The chain has TRBV7-9 and TRBJ1-1; TRBD1 is a possible D gene (5 bases). The CDR3 has 14 residues. The V end was cut by 5 bases, the J end by 2 bases, with 12 bases between. In germline, CDR1 is SEHNR, CDR2 FQNEAQ (reference sequence).